This TCR beta chain was identified during a study of T cell repertoires in cytomegalovirus infection. This clonotype has ten or more counts. The CDR3 has 17 amino acids. With 2 bases removed from V and 7 bases from J, the gap between germline ends came to 23 bases. Germline V lookup: CDR1 SGHTA, CDR2 FQGNSA. TCRdb ran MiXCR on the reads and lists one entry per CDR3 protein. The sample yields 200,000 to 250,000 distinct CDR3 sequences, roughly 6.5% seen once. This sequence joins TRBV7-2 and TRBJ1-2, with a weak D call TRBD1 (6 bases). Sample: PBMCs. The clonotype originates from a human donor in good health (CMV status not recorded). Some clones in this sample may be carry-over from other donors' samples. This CDR3 reads CASSLIVPAGAFSGYTF. The CDR3 DNA reads TGTGCCAGCAGCTTAATCGTTCCGGCAGGGGCTTTTTCTGGCTACACCTTC.